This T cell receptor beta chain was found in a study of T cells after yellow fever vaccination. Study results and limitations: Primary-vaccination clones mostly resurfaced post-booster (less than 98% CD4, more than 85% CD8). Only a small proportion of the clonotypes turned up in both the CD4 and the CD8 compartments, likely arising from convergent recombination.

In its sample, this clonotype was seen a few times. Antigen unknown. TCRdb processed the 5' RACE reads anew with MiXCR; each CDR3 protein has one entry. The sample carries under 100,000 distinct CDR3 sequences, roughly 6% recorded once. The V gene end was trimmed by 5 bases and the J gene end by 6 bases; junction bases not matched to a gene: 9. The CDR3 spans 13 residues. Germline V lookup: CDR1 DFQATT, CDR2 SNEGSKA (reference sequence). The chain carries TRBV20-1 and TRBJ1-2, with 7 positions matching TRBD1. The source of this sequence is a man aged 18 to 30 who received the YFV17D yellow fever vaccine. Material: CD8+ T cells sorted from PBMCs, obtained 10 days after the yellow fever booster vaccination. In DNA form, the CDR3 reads TGCAGTGCTCGGGACAGCTTTATCAATGGCTACACCTTC. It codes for CSARDSFINGYTF.